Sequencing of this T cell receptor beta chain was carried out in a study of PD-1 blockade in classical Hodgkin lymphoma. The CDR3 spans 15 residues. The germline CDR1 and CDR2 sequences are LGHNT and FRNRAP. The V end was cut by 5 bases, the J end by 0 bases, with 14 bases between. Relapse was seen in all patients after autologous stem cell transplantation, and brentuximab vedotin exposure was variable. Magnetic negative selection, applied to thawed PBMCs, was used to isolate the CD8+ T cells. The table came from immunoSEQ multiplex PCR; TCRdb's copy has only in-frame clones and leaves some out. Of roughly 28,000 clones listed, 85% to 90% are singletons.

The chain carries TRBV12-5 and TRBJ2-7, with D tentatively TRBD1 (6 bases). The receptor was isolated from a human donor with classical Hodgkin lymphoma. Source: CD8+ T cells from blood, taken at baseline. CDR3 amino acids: CASGRTGSSSYEQYF. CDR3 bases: TGTGCTAGTGGTAGAACAGGGAGTAGCTCCTACGAGCAGTACTTC.